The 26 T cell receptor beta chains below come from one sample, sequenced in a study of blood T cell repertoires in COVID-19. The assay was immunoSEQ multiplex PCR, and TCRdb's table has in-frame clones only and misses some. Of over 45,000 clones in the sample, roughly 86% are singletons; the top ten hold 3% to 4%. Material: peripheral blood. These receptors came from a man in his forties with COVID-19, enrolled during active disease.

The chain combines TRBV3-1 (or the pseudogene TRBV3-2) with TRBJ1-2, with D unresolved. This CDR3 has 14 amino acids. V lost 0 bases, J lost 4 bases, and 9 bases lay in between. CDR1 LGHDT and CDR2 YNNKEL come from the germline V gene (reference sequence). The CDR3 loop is CASSQDIISYGYTF. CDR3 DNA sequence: TGTGCCAGCAGCCAAGATATTATTAGCTATGGCTACACCTTC.

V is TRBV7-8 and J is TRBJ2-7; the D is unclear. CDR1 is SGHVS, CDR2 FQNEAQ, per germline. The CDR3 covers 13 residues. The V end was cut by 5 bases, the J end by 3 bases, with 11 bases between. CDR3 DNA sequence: TGTGCCAGCAGCCGGATGCCTAACTACGAGCAGTACTTC. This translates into CASSRMPNYEQYF. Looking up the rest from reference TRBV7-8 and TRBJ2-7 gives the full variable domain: GAGVSQSPRYKVAKRGQDVALRCDPISGHVSLFWYQQALGQGPEFLTYFQNEAQLDKSGLPSDRFFAERPEGSVSTLKIQRTQQEDSAVYLCASSRMPNYEQYFGPGTRLTVT.

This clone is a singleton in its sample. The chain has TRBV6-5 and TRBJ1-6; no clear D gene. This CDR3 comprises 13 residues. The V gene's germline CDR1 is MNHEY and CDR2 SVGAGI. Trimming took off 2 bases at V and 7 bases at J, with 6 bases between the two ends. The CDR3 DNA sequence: TGTGCCAGCAGTTACGCGGGGAATTCACCCCTCCACTTT. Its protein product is CASSYAGNSPLHF.

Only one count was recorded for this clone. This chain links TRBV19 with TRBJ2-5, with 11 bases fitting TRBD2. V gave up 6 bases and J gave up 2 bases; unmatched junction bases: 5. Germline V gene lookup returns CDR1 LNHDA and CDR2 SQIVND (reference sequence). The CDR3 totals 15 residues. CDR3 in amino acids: CASRITSGGQETQYF. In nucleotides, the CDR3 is TGTGCCAGTAGAATTACTAGCGGGGGACAAGAGACCCAGTACTTC.

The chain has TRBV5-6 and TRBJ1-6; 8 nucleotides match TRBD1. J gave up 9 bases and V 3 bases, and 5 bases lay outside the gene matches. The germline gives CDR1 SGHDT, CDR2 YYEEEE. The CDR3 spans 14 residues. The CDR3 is CASSYTGGTSPLHF. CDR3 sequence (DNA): TGTGCCAGCAGCTATACAGGGGGGACTTCACCCCTCCACTTT.

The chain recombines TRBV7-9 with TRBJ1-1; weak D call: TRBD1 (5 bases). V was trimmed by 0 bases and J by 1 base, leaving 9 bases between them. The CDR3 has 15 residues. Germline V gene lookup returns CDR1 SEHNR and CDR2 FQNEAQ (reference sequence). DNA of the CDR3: TGTGCCAGCAGCTTAGCGGGGCCGGAGAACACTGAAGCTTTCTTT. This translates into CASSLAGPENTEAFF.

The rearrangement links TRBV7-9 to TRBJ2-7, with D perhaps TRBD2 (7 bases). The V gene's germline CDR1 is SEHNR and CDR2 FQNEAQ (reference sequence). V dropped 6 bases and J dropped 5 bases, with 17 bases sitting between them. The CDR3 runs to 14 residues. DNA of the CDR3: TGTGCCAGCAGTATAAGGGGGGGAACCCACGAGCAGTACTTC. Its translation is CASSIRGGTHEQYF. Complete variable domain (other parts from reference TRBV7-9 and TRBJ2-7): DTGVSQNPRHKITKRGQNVTFRCDPISEHNRLYWYRQTLGQGPEFLTYFQNEAQLEKSRLLSDRFSAERPKGSFSTLEIQRTEQGDSAMYLCASSIRGGTHEQYFGPGTRLTVT.

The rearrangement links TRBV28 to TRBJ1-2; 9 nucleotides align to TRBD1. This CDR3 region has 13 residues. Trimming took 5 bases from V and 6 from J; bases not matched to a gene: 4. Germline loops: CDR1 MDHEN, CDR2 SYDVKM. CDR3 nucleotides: TGTGCCAGCAGTGGGACAGGGCTAAATGGCTACACCTTC. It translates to CASSGTGLNGYTF.

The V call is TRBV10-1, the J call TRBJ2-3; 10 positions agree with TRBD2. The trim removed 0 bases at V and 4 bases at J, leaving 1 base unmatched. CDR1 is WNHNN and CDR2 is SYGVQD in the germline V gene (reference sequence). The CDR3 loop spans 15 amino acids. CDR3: CASSESLAGPDTQYF. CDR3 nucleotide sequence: TGCGCCAGCAGTGAGTCACTAGCGGGGCCAGATACGCAGTATTTT.

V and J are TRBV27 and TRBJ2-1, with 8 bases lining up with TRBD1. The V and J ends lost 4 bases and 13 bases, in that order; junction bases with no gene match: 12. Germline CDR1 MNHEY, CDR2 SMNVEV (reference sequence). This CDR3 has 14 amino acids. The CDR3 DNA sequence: TGTGCCAGCAGTTACAGGGGGAACCGAGCCGTTCAGTTCTTC. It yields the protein CASSYRGNRAVQFF.

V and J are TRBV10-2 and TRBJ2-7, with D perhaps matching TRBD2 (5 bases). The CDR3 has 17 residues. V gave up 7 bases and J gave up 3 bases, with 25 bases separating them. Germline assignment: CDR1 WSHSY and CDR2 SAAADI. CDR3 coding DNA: TGCGCCAGCAACGGGGTTAAAGAGGGAAGCGCCCTCTACGAGCAGTACTTC. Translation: CASNGVKEGSALYEQYF.

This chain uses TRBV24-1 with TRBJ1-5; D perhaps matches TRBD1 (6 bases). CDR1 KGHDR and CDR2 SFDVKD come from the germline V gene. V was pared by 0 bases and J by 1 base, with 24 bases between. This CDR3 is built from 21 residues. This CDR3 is CATSDLQIRQGYVRSNQPQHF. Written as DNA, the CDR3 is TGTGCCACCAGTGATTTGCAAATCCGGCAGGGGTATGTGAGAAGCAATCAGCCCCAGCATTTT.

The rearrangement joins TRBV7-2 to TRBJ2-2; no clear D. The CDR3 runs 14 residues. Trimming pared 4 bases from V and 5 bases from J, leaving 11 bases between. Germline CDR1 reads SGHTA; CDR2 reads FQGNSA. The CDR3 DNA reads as TGTGCCAGCAGCTCGCCCGGAGAAACCGGGGAGCTGTTTTTT. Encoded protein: CASSSPGETGELFF.

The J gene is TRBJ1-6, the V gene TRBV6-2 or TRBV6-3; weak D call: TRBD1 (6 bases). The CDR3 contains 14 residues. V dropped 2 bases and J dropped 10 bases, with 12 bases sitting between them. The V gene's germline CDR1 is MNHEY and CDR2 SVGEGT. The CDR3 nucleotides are TGTGCCAGCAGTTACGGCGCAGGGGACTCACCCCTCCACTTT. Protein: CASSYGAGDSPLHF.

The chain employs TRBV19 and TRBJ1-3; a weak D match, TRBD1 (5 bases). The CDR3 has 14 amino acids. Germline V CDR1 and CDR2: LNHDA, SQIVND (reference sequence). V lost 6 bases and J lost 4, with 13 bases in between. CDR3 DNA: TGTGCCAGTAGCCGGGACTTAAGAGGAAACACCATATATTTT. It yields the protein CASSRDLRGNTIYF.

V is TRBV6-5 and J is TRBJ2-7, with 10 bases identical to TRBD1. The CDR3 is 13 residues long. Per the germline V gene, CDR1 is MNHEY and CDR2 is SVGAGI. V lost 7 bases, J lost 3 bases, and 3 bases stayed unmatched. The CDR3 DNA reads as TGTGCCAGCACCGGACAGGGGGTCTACGAGCAGTACTTC. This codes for CASTGQGVYEQYF.

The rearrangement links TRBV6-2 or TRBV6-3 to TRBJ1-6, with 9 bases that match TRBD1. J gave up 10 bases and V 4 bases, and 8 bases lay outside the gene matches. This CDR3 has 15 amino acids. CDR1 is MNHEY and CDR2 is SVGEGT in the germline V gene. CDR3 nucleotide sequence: TGTGCCAGCAGTTTCTCACAGGGGGCGGGCTCACCCCTCCACTTT. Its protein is CASSFSQGAGSPLHF.

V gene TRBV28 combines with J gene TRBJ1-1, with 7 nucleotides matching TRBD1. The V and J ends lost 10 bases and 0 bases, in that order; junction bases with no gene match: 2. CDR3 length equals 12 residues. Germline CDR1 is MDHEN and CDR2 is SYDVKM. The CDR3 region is CATGTVNTEAFF. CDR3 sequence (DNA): TGTGCCACGGGGACAGTGAACACTGAAGCTTTCTTT.

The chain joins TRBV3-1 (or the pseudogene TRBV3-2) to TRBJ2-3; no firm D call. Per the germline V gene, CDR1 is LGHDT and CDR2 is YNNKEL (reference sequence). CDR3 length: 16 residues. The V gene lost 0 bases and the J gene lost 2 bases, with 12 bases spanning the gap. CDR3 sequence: CASSQEAFSHTDTQYF. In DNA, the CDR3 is TGTGCCAGCAGCCAAGAAGCTTTTTCCCACACAGATACGCAGTATTTT.

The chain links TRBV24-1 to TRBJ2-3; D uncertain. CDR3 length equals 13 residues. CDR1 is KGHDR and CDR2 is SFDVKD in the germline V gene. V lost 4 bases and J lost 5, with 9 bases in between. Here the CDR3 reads CATSESPGDTQYF. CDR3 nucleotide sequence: TGTGCCACCAGTGAATCTCCGGGAGATACGCAGTATTTT.

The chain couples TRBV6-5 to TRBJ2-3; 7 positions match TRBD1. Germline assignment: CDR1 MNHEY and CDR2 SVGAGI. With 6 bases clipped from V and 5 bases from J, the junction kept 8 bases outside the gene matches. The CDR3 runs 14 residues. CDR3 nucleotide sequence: TGTGCCAGCAGACACAGGGGTGCCGGAGATACGCAGTATTTT. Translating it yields CASRHRGAGDTQYF.

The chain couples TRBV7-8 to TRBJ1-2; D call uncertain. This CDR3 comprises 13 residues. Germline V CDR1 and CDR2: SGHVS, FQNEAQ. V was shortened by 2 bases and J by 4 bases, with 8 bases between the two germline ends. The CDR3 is CASSLRPGYGYTF. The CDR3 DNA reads TGTGCCAGCAGCTTACGGCCGGGCTATGGCTACACCTTC. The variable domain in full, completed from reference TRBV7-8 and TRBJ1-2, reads GAGVSQSPRYKVAKRGQDVALRCDPISGHVSLFWYQQALGQGPEFLTYFQNEAQLDKSGLPSDRFFAERPEGSVSTLKIQRTQQEDSAVYLCASSLRPGYGYTFGSGTRLTVV.

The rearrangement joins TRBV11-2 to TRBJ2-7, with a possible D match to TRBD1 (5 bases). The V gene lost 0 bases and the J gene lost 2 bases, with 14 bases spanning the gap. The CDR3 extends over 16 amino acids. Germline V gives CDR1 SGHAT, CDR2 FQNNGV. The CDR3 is CASSLEKFPRAYEQYF. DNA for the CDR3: TGTGCCAGCAGCTTAGAAAAGTTTCCCAGGGCCTACGAGCAGTACTTC.

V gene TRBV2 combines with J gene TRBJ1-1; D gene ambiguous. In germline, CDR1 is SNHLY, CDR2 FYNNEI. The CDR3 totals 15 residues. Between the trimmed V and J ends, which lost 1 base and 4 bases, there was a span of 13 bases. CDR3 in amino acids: CASSEDTGRGTEAFF. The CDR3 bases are TGTGCCAGCAGTGAAGATACGGGTAGAGGCACTGAAGCTTTCTTT.

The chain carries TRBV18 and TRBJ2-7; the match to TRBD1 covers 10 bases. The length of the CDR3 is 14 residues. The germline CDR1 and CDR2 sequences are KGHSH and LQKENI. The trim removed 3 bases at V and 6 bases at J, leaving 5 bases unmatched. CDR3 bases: TGTGCCAGCTCACCCGGGACAGGGGCTCGCGAGCAGTACTTC. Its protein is CASSPGTGAREQYF.

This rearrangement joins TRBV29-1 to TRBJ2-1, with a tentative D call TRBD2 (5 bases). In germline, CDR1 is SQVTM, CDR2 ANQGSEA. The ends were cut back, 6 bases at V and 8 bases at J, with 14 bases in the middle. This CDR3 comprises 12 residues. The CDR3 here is CSVRAGSHEQFF. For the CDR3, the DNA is TGCAGCGTGAGGGCGGGTAGTCATGAGCAGTTCTTC.